The 17 T cell receptor beta chains below were found in one sample sequenced in a study of T cells in lung cancer brain metastases. Profiling relied on immunoSEQ multiplex PCR, and the TCRdb table lists in-frame clones only, not all of them. The sample yields roughly 5,500 clones, about 88% seen once. The sample taken for sequencing was tumor tissue from the primary lung tumor. These TCRs come from a man aged 70-80 years with non-small cell lung cancer.

The rearrangement uses TRBV19 and TRBJ1-2; D possibly corresponds to TRBD1 (5 bases). Trimming shortened V by 4 bases and J by 4 bases, and 13 bases separated the two germline ends. The germline gives CDR1 LNHDA, CDR2 SQIVND (reference sequence). CDR3 length: 14 amino acids. Here the CDR3 reads CASSRLGAVYGYTF. The CDR3 nucleotides are TGTGCCAGTAGTAGACTCGGGGCTGTCTATGGCTACACCTTC.

The J gene is TRBJ2-7, the V gene TRBV6-6; D might be TRBD1 (5 bases). Looked up from germline, CDR1 is MNHNY and CDR2 is SVGAGI (reference sequence). The CDR3 covers 13 residues. Trimming pared 7 bases from V and 2 bases from J, leaving 12 bases between. The CDR3 nucleotides are TGTGCCAGCACCCGAGACAGCGCCTACGAGCAGTACTTC. Translation gives CASTRDSAYEQYF.

This clone was counted between two and nine times. This chain links TRBV9 with TRBJ1-3; possible D gene TRBD1, 6 bases. The CDR3 totals 16 residues. CDR1 is SGDLS and CDR2 is YYNGEE in the germline V gene. Between the trimmed V and J ends, which lost 2 bases and 0 bases, there was a span of 12 bases. CDR3 DNA sequence: TGTGCCAGCAGCGTGAGGACAGCGAACTCTGGAAACACCATATATTTT. It encodes CASSVRTANSGNTIYF.

The gene calls are TRBV5-1 and TRBJ2-7, with no clear D. Deletions cut 0 bases from V and 1 base from J, with 26 bases between. Germline-derived CDR1 and CDR2 are SGHRS and YFSETQ. CDR3 size: 20 residues. In DNA form, the CDR3 reads TGCGCCAGCAGCTTGGCGGCCCTCGGTGGAAGACGGTCCGGATCCTACGAGCAGTACTTC. This codes for CASSLAALGGRRSGSYEQYF.

The gene calls are TRBV30 and TRBJ1-1; perhaps TRBD1 as D (5 bases). The CDR3 loop spans 10 amino acids. V dropped 1 base and J dropped 8 bases, with 5 bases sitting between them. CDR1 and CDR2 (germline): GTSNPN, SVGIG (reference sequence). The CDR3 loop is CAWSDREAFF. The CDR3 DNA is TGTGCCTGGAGTGACAGGGAAGCTTTCTTT.

This rearrangement joins TRBV18 to TRBJ2-2, with 7 positions matching TRBD2. Germline values: CDR1 KGHSH, CDR2 LQKENI. This CDR3 is 16 amino acids long. The ends lost 5 bases at V and 2 bases at J; junction bases unmatched: 8. This CDR3 is CASSFSGTQNTGELFF. The CDR3 DNA sequence: TGTGCCAGCTCATTCAGCGGGACGCAAAACACCGGGGAGCTGTTTTTT.

The V and J genes are TRBV19 and TRBJ2-7; 8 nucleotides match TRBD1. CDR1 is LNHDA, CDR2 SQIVND, per germline (reference sequence). V trimming: 5 bases; J trimming: 2 bases; junction bases outside the gene matches: 8. The CDR3 consists of 15 residues. The chain's CDR3 is CASSVRGPTAYEQYF. CDR3 DNA: TGTGCCAGTAGTGTCAGGGGGCCTACTGCCTACGAGCAGTACTTC.

The chain recombines TRBV6-5 with TRBJ2-7; D may match TRBD1 or TRBD2 (5 bases each). The CDR3 covers 15 residues. Between the trimmed V and J ends, which lost 6 bases and 0 bases, there was a span of 15 bases. CDR1 is MNHEY and CDR2 is SVGAGI in the germline V gene. CDR3 nucleotide sequence: TGTGCCAGCAGGCCCGGGACGGTTAGCTCCTACGAGCAGTACTTC. The encoded protein is CASRPGTVSSYEQYF.

This clone was recorded only once. The chain employs TRBV19 and TRBJ1-2; perhaps TRBD1 as D (6 bases). Germline values: CDR1 LNHDA, CDR2 SQIVND (reference sequence). The V gene lost 2 bases and the J gene lost 4 bases, with 8 bases spanning the gap. The CDR3 contains 13 residues. The CDR3 DNA reads TGTGCCAGTAGTATAACACAGGGCTATGGCTACACCTTC. Its translation: CASSITQGYGYTF.

The chain is built from TRBV13 and TRBJ1-1, with D maybe TRBD1 (5 bases). This CDR3 has 14 amino acids. The V end was cut by 5 bases, the J end by 4 bases, with 14 bases between. Germline V CDR1 and CDR2: PRHDT, FYEKMQ (reference sequence). The CDR3 spells CASSGGVKGTEAFF. CDR3 DNA: TGTGCCAGCAGCGGGGGGGTGAAGGGCACTGAAGCTTTCTTT.

This clone was seen just once. This chain connects TRBV5-1 to TRBJ2-5; 10 bases are shared with TRBD2. J was trimmed by 4 bases and V by 0 bases; bases with no gene match: 6. Germline assignment: CDR1 SGHRS and CDR2 YFSETQ. CDR3 length equals 16 residues. CDR3 region: CASSLGSSGSSETQYF. In DNA form, the CDR3 reads TGCGCCAGCAGCTTGGGTTCTAGCGGGAGTTCAGAGACCCAGTACTTC.

This chain joins TRBV19 and TRBJ1-1; D remains unclear. This CDR3 has 12 residues. V was clipped by 7 bases and J by 8 bases, with 14 bases between them. Germline V gene lookup returns CDR1 LNHDA and CDR2 SQIVND (reference sequence). CDR3 in DNA: TGTGCCAGTACCCAAAGCCGGTCGGAAGCTTTCTTT. Translation: CASTQSRSEAFF.

The V call is TRBV4-2, the J call TRBJ1-1, with D unclear. The germline CDR1 and CDR2 sequences are LGHNA and YNFKEQ. V was shortened by 1 base and J by 0 bases, with 6 bases between the two germline ends. The CDR3 runs to 14 residues. The CDR3 DNA reads TGTGCCAGCAGCCAAGGCGGCATGAACACTGAAGCTTTCTTT. Protein: CASSQGGMNTEAFF.

This chain uses TRBV7-9 with TRBJ2-4; D is undetermined. V was trimmed by 1 base and J by 0 bases, leaving 10 bases between them. The CDR3 is made up of 16 amino acids. Per germline, CDR1 SEHNR and CDR2 FQNEAQ (reference sequence). The CDR3 spells CASSLGAGLAKNIQYF. CDR3 DNA: TGTGCCAGCAGCTTAGGGGCAGGTCTAGCCAAAAACATTCAGTACTTC.

The rearrangement joins TRBV9 to TRBJ1-1; no reliable D call. This CDR3 region has 11 residues. The V gene's germline CDR1 is SGDLS and CDR2 YYNGEE. V was pared by 7 bases and J by 6 bases, with 10 bases between. The CDR3 here is CASAGGAEAFF. CDR3 sequence (DNA): TGTGCCAGCGCTGGCGGGGCTGAAGCTTTCTTT.

J is TRBJ2-2 and V is TRBV19; TRBD1 matches at 7 bases. CDR3 length equals 13 residues. The germline gives CDR1 LNHDA, CDR2 SQIVND (reference sequence). The V segment lost 9 bases and the J segment 0 bases; nucleotides outside the gene matches: 1. For the CDR3, the DNA is TGTGCCAGCACAGGGGCGAACACCGGGGAGCTGTTTTTT. Amino acid sequence: CASTGANTGELFF.

The V call is TRBV30, the J call TRBJ1-5, with 11 nucleotides matching TRBD1. V gave up 8 bases and J gave up 5 bases; unmatched junction bases: 11. Per the germline V gene, CDR1 is GTSNPN and CDR2 is SVGIG (reference sequence). This CDR3 is 15 amino acids long. CDR3 coding DNA: TGTGCCGCAGGAAGGACAGGGGGCCGGGATCAGCCCCAGCATTTT. Translated: CAAGRTGGRDQPQHF. The whole variable domain, filled in from reference TRBV30 and TRBJ1-5, reads SQTIHQWPATLVQPVGSPLSLECTVEGTSNPNLYWYRQAAGRGLQLLFYSVGIGQISSEVPQNLSASRPQDRQFILSSKKLLLSDSGFYLCAAGRTGGRDQPQHFGDGTRLSIL.